Listed below are T cell receptor beta chains from one sample, sequenced in a study of CD8+CD57+ T cells in acquired aplastic anemia. Using its own MiXCR run on the reads, TCRdb lists one record per CDR3 protein. In the table there are 150,000 to 200,000 distinct CDR3 sequences, roughly half of which are singletons. The sequencing input was sorted CD4+, CD8+, or CD8+CD57+ T cells (not recorded which) from PBMCs. The receptors derive from a human donor with aplastic anemia. CDR3s include the opening cysteine and the closing phenylalanine or tryptophan. A D gene is named only where the DNA matches it firmly. A row's size may be missing; if present it is once, few, many or a size class.

j_call	v_call	d_call	clone_size	cdr3_aa	cdr3_nt
TRBJ2-7	TRBV20-1	.	many	CSARGADREDSYEQYF	TGCAGTGCTAGAGGGGCTGACAGGGAGGACTCCTACGAGCAGTACTTC
TRBJ2-7	TRBV7-9	TRBD2	.	CAGSHGGDYEQYF	TGTGCCGGCAGCCACGGGGGGGACTACGAGCAGTACTTC
TRBJ2-5	TRBV5-1	.	many	CASSLYIRQETQYF	TGCGCCAGCAGCTTATATATCAGGCAAGAGACCCAGTACTTC
TRBJ2-3	TRBV4-1	TRBD2	.	CASSQDGSGLAGADTQYF	TGCGCCAGCAGCCAAGATGGTTCGGGACTAGCGGGAGCAGATACGCAGTATTTT
TRBJ1-2	TRBV29-1	.	many	CSVGVNYGYTF	TGCAGCGTTGGTGTCAACTATGGCTACACCTTC
TRBJ1-5	TRBV10-3	.	few	CAISVQGNQPQHF	TGTGCCATCAGTGTCCAGGGCAATCAGCCCCAGCATTTT
TRBJ1-5	TRBV6-1	.	many	CASSRRGASNQPQHF	TGTGCCAGCAGCCGCCGGGGGGCGAGCAATCAGCCCCAGCATTTT
TRBJ2-1	TRBV2	.	many	CASSEVRDSDEQFF	TGTGCCAGCAGTGAAGTTCGGGACTCCGATGAGCAGTTCTTC
TRBJ1-2	TRBV2	TRBD1	.	CASSATKGQNGYTF	TGTGCCAGCAGTGCTACTAAGGGACAGAATGGCTACACCTTC
TRBJ1-2	TRBV5-6	.	once	CASSSAGSDYGYTF	TGTGCCAGCAGCTCGGCAGGGAGCGACTATGGCTACACCTTC
TRBJ2-5	TRBV12-3/TRBV12-4	.	once	CASSFTFETQYF	TGTGCCAGCAGTTTTACGTTCGAGACCCAGTACTTC
TRBJ2-1	TRBV7-9	.	few	CASSPPPYNEQFF	TGTGCCAGCAGTCCGCCCCCTTACAATGAGCAGTTCTTC
TRBJ2-4	TRBV24-1	.	.	CASSQKYGAKNIQYF	TGTGCCAGCAGCCAGAAGTATGGGGCCAAAAACATTCAGTACTTC
TRBJ1-5	TRBV11-1	TRBD1	.	CASSLATGTGNHEPQHF	TGTGCCAGCAGCTTAGCAACCGGGACAGGGAATCATGAGCCCCAGCATTTT
TRBJ1-2	TRBV5-6	.	once	CASSLPQGSYAF	TGTGCCAGCAGCTTGCCACAGGGCAGTTACGCCTTC
TRBJ1-5	TRBV27	TRBD1	few	CASSLNRGRDQPQHF	TGTGCCAGCAGTTTAAACAGGGGGCGCGATCAGCCCCAGCATTTT
TRBJ2-1	TRBV9	TRBD2	many	CASSPRLSSGSRNEQFF	TGTGCCAGCAGCCCCCGTCTTTCTAGCGGGAGTAGGAATGAGCAGTTCTTC
TRBJ1-4	TRBV5-1	TRBD1	many	CASSWGRTGANEKLFF	TGCGCCAGCAGCTGGGGACGGACAGGGGCTAATGAAAAACTGTTTTTT
TRBJ1-1	TRBV19	TRBD1	many	CASSKGQGSGRAFF	TGTGCCAGTAGCAAGGGACAGGGGAGTGGAAGAGCTTTCTTT
TRBJ2-7	TRBV12-3/TRBV12-4	TRBD2	many	CASSPGLARYEQYF	TGTGCCAGCAGCCCGGGACTAGCACGCTACGAGCAGTACTTC
TRBJ2-2	TRBV24-1	.	.	CATSEVLALNTGELFF	TGTGCCACCAGTGAAGTGCTAGCGTTGAACACCGGGGAGCTGTTTTTT
TRBJ2-2	TRBV19	.	many	CASRRNTGELFF	TGTGCCAGTAGGAGAAATACCGGGGAGCTGTTTTTT
TRBJ2-1	TRBV4-2	.	few	CASSPRLLGSYNEQFF	TGTGCCAGCAGCCCCCGACTCCTCGGCTCCTACAATGAGCAGTTCTTC
TRBJ2-5	TRBV28	.	.	CASSSTGGGRETQYF	TGTGCCAGCAGCTCAACAGGGGGCGGGAGGGAGACCCAGTACTTC
TRBJ1-5	TRBV27	.	many	CASSSTGINQPQHF	TGTGCCAGCAGTTCGACAGGAATCAATCAGCCCCAGCATTTT
TRBJ1-2	TRBV19	.	many	CASSQDGGHYGYTF	TGTGCCAGTAGCCAGGACGGCGGCCACTATGGCTACACCTTC
TRBJ2-5	TRBV19	.	.	CASSISAARETQYF	TGTGCCAGTAGTATTAGTGCGGCCCGGGAGACCCAGTACTTC
TRBJ2-3	TRBV10-3	TRBD2	.	CASSQPGLAGPSTDTQYF	TGTGCCAGCAGCCAACCGGGACTAGCGGGACCTAGCACAGATACGCAGTATTTT
TRBJ2-3	TRBV24-1	.	.	CATSEGAILTDTQYF	TGTGCCACCAGTGAAGGGGCGATACTCACAGATACGCAGTATTTT
TRBJ1-1	TRBV7-3	.	.	CASSSTNTEAFF	TGTGCCAGCAGCTCCACGAACACTGAAGCTTTCTTT
TRBJ2-5	TRBV20-1	.	few	CSASSARTARETQYF	TGCAGTGCTTCTAGCGCCCGGACAGCCCGAGAGACCCAGTACTTC
TRBJ2-7	TRBV7-9	.	.	CASSISQAAYEQYF	TGTGCCAGCAGCATTTCGCAGGCGGCCTACGAGCAGTACTTC
TRBJ1-1	TRBV7-2	TRBD1	many	CASSSQGATEAFF	TGTGCCAGCAGCTCCCAGGGGGCCACTGAAGCTTTCTTT
TRBJ2-7	TRBV7-3	TRBD1	.	CASSPPGTGIEEQYF	TGTGCCAGCAGTCCTCCCGGGACAGGAATAGAGGAGCAGTACTTC
TRBJ1-1	TRBV20-1	.	.	CSVLTGLGHTEAFF	TGCAGTGTTCTTACCGGGCTGGGGCACACTGAAGCTTTCTTT
TRBJ2-7	TRBV24-1	TRBD1	.	CATTRGTGTYEQYF	TGTGCCACCACCCGGGGGACAGGGACCTACGAGCAGTACTTC
TRBJ2-4	TRBV29-1	.	.	CSVDGGRNIQYF	TGCAGCGTTGATGGGGGGCGAAACATTCAGTACTTC
TRBJ2-3	TRBV15	.	many	CATSRDVWSTDTQYF	TGTGCCACCAGCAGAGATGTCTGGAGCACAGATACGCAGTATTTT
TRBJ1-2	TRBV12-3/TRBV12-4	.	.	CASRPRVDGTYGYTF	TGTGCCAGCAGACCAAGGGTCGACGGGACCTATGGCTACACCTTC
TRBJ1-1	TRBV6-1	.	few	CASRQGGSERYEAFF	TGTGCCAGCAGGCAAGGGGGAAGTGAAAGGTATGAAGCTTTCTTT
TRBJ1-6	TRBV7-2	.	.	CASSWDNGNSPLHF	TGTGCCAGCAGCTGGGACAACGGTAATTCACCCCTCCACTTT
TRBJ2-3	TRBV7-3	TRBD2	many	CASSLEREVRTDTQYF	TGTGCCAGCAGCTTAGAACGGGAGGTTCGCACAGATACGCAGTATTTT
TRBJ2-3	TRBV2	TRBD2	.	CASRWGTSGNTDTQYF	TGTGCCAGCAGGTGGGGGACTAGCGGGAACACAGATACGCAGTATTTT
TRBJ2-7	TRBV25-1	.	once	CASAAGTYEQYF	TGTGCCAGCGCGGCCGGTACCTACGAGCAGTACTTC
TRBJ1-1	TRBV9	.	many	CASSDQRGHLNTEAFF	TGTGCCAGCAGCGACCAGAGGGGACACCTGAACACTGAAGCTTTCTTT
TRBJ2-1	TRBV5-4	.	.	CASSLALLPGLVYNEQFF	TGTGCCAGCAGCTTGGCCCTACTACCGGGACTCGTCTACAATGAGCAGTTCTTC
TRBJ2-1	TRBV15	.	.	CATSSQGFVAGGSYNEQFF	TGTGCCACCAGCAGCCAAGGTTTTGTAGCTGGGGGCTCCTACAATGAGCAGTTCTTC
TRBJ2-2	TRBV24-1	.	once	CATSDLSSPSTGELFF	TGCGCCACCAGTGATTTGAGCAGTCCGAGTACCGGGGAGCTGTTTTTT
TRBJ1-4	TRBV2	.	.	CASSVLQSEKLFF	TGTGCCAGCAGTGTCCTACAGTCAGAAAAACTGTTTTTT
TRBJ2-3	TRBV7-2	.	.	CASSFADTDTQYF	TGTGCCAGCAGCTTTGCGGACACAGATACGCAGTATTTT
TRBJ1-2	TRBV27	TRBD1	.	CASSPNPGTGGDGYTF	TGTGCCAGCAGTCCAAACCCTGGCACAGGGGGGGATGGCTACACCTTC
TRBJ2-1	TRBV6-1	.	.	CASSAQGPFRNEQFF	TGTGCCAGCAGTGCCCAGGGGCCATTCAGGAATGAGCAGTTCTTC
TRBJ2-3	TRBV7-4	TRBD2	.	CASSLTITSGSGDTQYF	TGTGCCAGCAGCTTGACAATCACTAGCGGGAGTGGAGATACGCAGTATTTT
TRBJ2-1	TRBV29-1	.	.	CSVDMDKDDEQFF	TGCAGCGTTGACATGGACAAGGACGATGAGCAGTTCTTC
TRBJ1-2	TRBV29-1	.	.	CSVVGRSYGYTF	TGCAGCGTTGTCGGGCGGTCCTATGGCTACACCTTC
TRBJ1-6	TRBV10-2	TRBD1	.	CASSPGQGYYNSPLHF	TGCGCCAGCAGTCCGGGACAGGGGTATTATAATTCACCCCTCCACTTT
TRBJ2-5	TRBV19	TRBD2	.	CASPRGDETQYF	TGTGCCAGTCCGCGGGGGGATGAGACCCAGTACTTC
TRBJ2-3	TRBV5-1	TRBD2	many	CASSPGLVTDTQYF	TGCGCCAGCAGCCCGGGACTAGTCACAGATACGCAGTATTTT
TRBJ1-2	TRBV7-6	.	few	CASSLPGNYGYTF	TGTGCCAGCAGTTTACCAGGGAACTATGGCTACACCTTC
TRBJ1-1	TRBV3-1	.	few	CASSHTRTLNTEAFF	TGTGCCAGCAGCCATACCCGGACGTTGAACACTGAAGCTTTCTTT